The 12 T cell receptor beta chains presented below share a single source sample, sequenced in a study of Ad26.COV2.S vaccination and SARS-CoV-2 variants. Described treatment: about 20 received Ad26.COV2.S at low or high dose, single or two shots; five or six received placebo; per-sample allocation not given. Sampling was performed 63 days after the first vaccine or placebo injection. Produced via immunoSEQ multiplex PCR; TCRdb's table is partial and in-frame only. The table lists some 480,000 clones, roughly 87% of them singletons. Source: peripheral blood, taken in a trial of Ad26.COV2.S vaccine versus placebo. The receptors shown here come from a person between 18 and 65 years old who received the Ad26.COV2.S COVID-19 vaccine or a placebo.

The chain has TRBV7-6 and TRBJ2-5, with TRBD2 matching 9 bases. The junction had 5 bases not matched to a gene; V was cut back by 3 bases and J by 3 bases. Germline CDR1 reads SGHVS; CDR2 reads FNYEAQ. The CDR3 sequence is 15 residues long. In nucleotides, the CDR3 is TGTGCCAGCAGCTTTGGCGGGAGGGAGGAAGAGACCCAGTACTTC. Its protein is CASSFGGREEETQYF.

The V and J genes are TRBV5-4 and TRBJ1-2; no reliable D call. V lost 4 bases and J 8 bases, leaving 18 bases between the germline ends. CDR1 and CDR2 from the germline V gene are SGHNT and YYREEE (reference sequence). The CDR3 contains 14 residues. The CDR3 DNA is TGTGCCAGCAGCACCATCGCGTCCGCCGGGGGCTACACCTTC. It yields the protein CASSTIASAGGYTF.

The chain joins TRBV19 to TRBJ2-3, with D possibly matching TRBD1 (5 bases). Germline values: CDR1 LNHDA, CDR2 SQIVND (reference sequence). CDR3 length equals 13 residues. Trimming shortened V by 4 bases and J by 3 bases, and 8 bases separated the two germline ends. The CDR3 sequence: CASSTAGTDTQYF. CDR3 nucleotides: TGTGCCAGTAGTACAGCAGGGACAGATACGCAGTATTTT.

The V call is TRBV6-5, the J call TRBJ1-6; TRBD1 agrees at 9 bases. V lost 6 bases and J lost 6; bases outside the gene matches: 6. The CDR3 sequence is 15 residues long. Germline lookup yields CDR1 MNHEY and CDR2 SVGAGI. The DNA for the CDR3 is TGTGCCAGCAGAGCTCCGGGACAGGGTAATTCACCCCTCCACTTT. Amino acids: CASRAPGQGNSPLHF.

This clone was picked up a small number of times. The rearrangement joins TRBV19 to TRBJ2-2; 8 bases fit TRBD2. Germline lookup yields CDR1 LNHDA and CDR2 SQIVND (reference sequence). The CDR3 contains 14 residues. Trimming removed 3 bases from V and 4 bases from J; junction bases left unmatched: 1. The CDR3 DNA reads as TGTGCCAGTAGTATTCGGGGGGGCACCGGGGAGCTGTTTTTT. It translates to CASSIRGGTGELFF.

V and J are TRBV7-8 and TRBJ1-2; D gene uncertain. V dropped 5 bases and J dropped 5 bases, with 15 bases sitting between them. Germline loops: CDR1 SGHVS, CDR2 FQNEAQ. The CDR3 has 14 residues. CDR3 bases: TGTGCCAGCAGCCCCGATCCTACCCCATATGGCTACACCTTC. Protein product: CASSPDPTPYGYTF.

This clone was found a few times. The chain is built from TRBV19 and TRBJ1-1; no firm D call. Trimming left V 3 bases short and J 6 bases short, with 5 bases between. CDR3 length equals 11 residues. The germline V gene has CDR1 LNHDA and CDR2 SQIVND (reference sequence). Here the CDR3 reads CASSIFAEAFF. The CDR3 DNA is TGTGCCAGTAGTATTTTTGCTGAAGCTTTCTTT.

This clone was seen only a few times. This sequence joins TRBV5-6 and TRBJ2-7; either TRBD1 or TRBD2 may fit D (6 bases each). Trimming left V 0 bases short and J 9 bases short, with 19 bases between. The CDR3 is 15 amino acids. Germline V gene data show CDR1 as SGHDT and CDR2 as YYEEEE. Here the CDR3 reads CASSLGRVREGGQYF. The CDR3 DNA is TGTGCCAGCAGCTTGGGCAGGGTCCGTGAGGGGGGGCAGTACTTC.

V usage is TRBV15 and J usage is TRBJ2-1; D is uncertain. This CDR3 is 14 amino acids long. V dropped 3 bases and J dropped 7 bases, with 13 bases sitting between them. The germline V gene encodes CDR1 LNHNV and CDR2 YYDKDF (reference sequence). The CDR3 protein is CATSSLGKPNEQFF. CDR3 bases: TGTGCCACCAGCAGTTTGGGGAAACCAAATGAGCAGTTCTTC.

This chain uses TRBV28 with TRBJ1-2, with D tentatively TRBD1 (6 bases). CDR1 is MDHEN and CDR2 is SYDVKM in the germline V gene. The CDR3 extends over 14 amino acids. Between the trimmed V and J ends, which lost 2 bases and 8 bases, there was a span of 15 bases. The chain's CDR3 is CASSLEGGTGGYTF. The CDR3, as DNA: TGTGCCAGCAGTTTAGAGGGGGGAACGGGAGGCTACACCTTC.

The chain couples TRBV13 to TRBJ2-6; D may be TRBD1 (5 bases). The CDR3 is 18 amino acids. Germline lookup yields CDR1 PRHDT and CDR2 FYEKMQ (reference sequence). V lost 2 bases, J lost 0 bases, and 14 bases lay in between. In DNA form, the CDR3 reads TGTGCCAGCAGCTTACCGACAGTTTTAAGCTCTGGGGCCAACGTCCTGACTTTC. Encoded protein: CASSLPTVLSSGANVLTF.

The DNA of the CDR3 is TGTGCCAGCAGCTTAGGGCTAAACACAGATACGCAGTATTTT. It translates to CASSLGLNTDTQYF. V and J are TRBV7-2 and TRBJ2-3; D is uncertain. This CDR3 spans 14 amino acids. V lost 1 base, J lost 2 bases, and 7 bases lay in between. The germline gives CDR1 SGHTA, CDR2 FQGNSA.